This T cell receptor (beta chain) was sequenced during a study of beta chain features in type 1 diabetes. Germline CDR1 is SQVTM and CDR2 is ANQGSEA. The CDR3 totals 10 residues. The V gene lost 4 bases and the J gene lost 3 bases, with 3 bases spanning the gap. Expressed TCRB transcripts were sequenced because the entire RNA isolate underwent reverse transcription. Clones were sequenced by immunoSEQ multiplex PCR, and TCRdb holds only the in-frame ones, with some missing. The table has hundreds of thousands of clones, 15% to 17% seen once. This clone was counted between two and nine times. Cells sorted by CD45RO/CCR7/CD25/CD127/CD95/CD27 comprised CD4+ naive, central memory, regulatory and stem cell-like memory cells. Sorted populations all exceeded 95% purity.

This clonotype originated in a man aged 18 to 30 in good health. The rearrangement joins TRBV29-1 to TRBJ1-1; D gene uncertain. Sample: naive CD4+ T cells from blood. This CDR3 is CSVGYTEAFF. The CDR3 DNA is TGCAGCGTTGGATACACTGAAGCTTTCTTT.